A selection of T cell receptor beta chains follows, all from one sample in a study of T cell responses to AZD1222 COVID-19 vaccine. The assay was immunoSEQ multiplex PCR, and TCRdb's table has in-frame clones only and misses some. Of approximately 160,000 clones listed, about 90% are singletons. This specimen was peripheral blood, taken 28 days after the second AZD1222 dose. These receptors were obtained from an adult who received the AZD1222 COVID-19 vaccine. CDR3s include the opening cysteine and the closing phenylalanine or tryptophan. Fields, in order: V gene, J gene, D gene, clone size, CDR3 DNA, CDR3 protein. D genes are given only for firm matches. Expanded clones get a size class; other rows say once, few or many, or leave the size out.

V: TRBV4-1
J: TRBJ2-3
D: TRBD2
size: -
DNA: TGCGCCAGCAGCCGGACTAGCGGGGAGACAGATACGCAGTATTTT
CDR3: CASSRTSGETDTQYF

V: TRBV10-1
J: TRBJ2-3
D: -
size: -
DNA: TGCGCCAGCAGTGAGATCCAGGACGCAGATACGCAGTATTTT
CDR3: CASSEIQDADTQYF

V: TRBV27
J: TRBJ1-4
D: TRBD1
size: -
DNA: TGTGCCAGCAGTTCGCGACAGGGTCCCCATGAAAAACTGTTTTTT
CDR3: CASSSRQGPHEKLFF

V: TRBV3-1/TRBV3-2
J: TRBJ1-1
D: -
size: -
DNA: TGTGCCAGCAGCCAGGGCCCGGGGCACACTGAAGCTTTCTTT
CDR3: CASSQGPGHTEAFF

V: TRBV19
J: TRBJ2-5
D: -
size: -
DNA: TGTGCCAGTAGAGGTCTATCCCAAGAGACCCAGTACTTC
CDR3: CASRGLSQETQYF

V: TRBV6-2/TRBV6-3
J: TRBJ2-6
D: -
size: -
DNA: TGTGCCAGCAGTTACGAGACAGGTCCTTTGGGGGCCAACGTCCTGACTTTC
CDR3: CASSYETGPLGANVLTF

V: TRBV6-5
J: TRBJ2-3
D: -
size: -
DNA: TGTGCCAGCAGTTACGGTGTGGGGGGGCCGGCAGATACGCAGTATTTT
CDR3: CASSYGVGGPADTQYF

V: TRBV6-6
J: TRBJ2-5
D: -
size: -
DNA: TGTGCCAGCGGGACGGGACACCAAGAGACCCAGTACTTC
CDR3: CASGTGHQETQYF

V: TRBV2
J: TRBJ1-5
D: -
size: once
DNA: TGTGCCAGCAGTGGCACAGGCAATCAGCCCCAGCATTTT
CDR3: CASSGTGNQPQHF

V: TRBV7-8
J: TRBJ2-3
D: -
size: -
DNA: TGTGCCAGCAGCCCATCGATCAGGGTAGATACGCAGTATTTT
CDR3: CASSPSIRVDTQYF

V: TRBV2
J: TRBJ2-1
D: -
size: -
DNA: TGTGCCAGCAGTCGGTTCTCGGGGGCCAATGAGCAGTTCTTC
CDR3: CASSRFSGANEQFF

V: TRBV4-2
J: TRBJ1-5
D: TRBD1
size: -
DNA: TGTGCCAGCAGCCAAGATTTGGGACAGACGAAGGATCAGCCCCAGCATTTT
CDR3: CASSQDLGQTKDQPQHF

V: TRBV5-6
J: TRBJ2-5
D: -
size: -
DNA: TGTGCCAGCAGCTACATGGACAGACTACAAGAGACCCAGTACTTC
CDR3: CASSYMDRLQETQYF

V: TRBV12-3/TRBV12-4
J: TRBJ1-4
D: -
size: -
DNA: TGTGCCAGCACCCCTGGGGATGAAAAACTGTTTTTT
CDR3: CASTPGDEKLFF

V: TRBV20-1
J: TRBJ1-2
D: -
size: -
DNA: TGCAGTGCTAGTCTAACAGGGCTCGACTATGGCTACACCTTC
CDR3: CSASLTGLDYGYTF

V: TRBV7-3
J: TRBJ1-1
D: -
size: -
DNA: TGTGCCAGCAGCCTCACAGGGTGGGGAACTGAAGCTTTCTTT
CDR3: CASSLTGWGTEAFF

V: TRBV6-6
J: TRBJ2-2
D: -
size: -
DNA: TGTGCCAGCAGTTACGGAGTACCGGGGCCCTCAGGGGAGCTGTTTTTT
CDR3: CASSYGVPGPSGELFF

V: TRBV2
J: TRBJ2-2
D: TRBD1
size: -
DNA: TGTGCCAGCAGTGAAGGGACAGGGTTAGACACCGGGGAGCTGTTTTTT
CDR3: CASSEGTGLDTGELFF

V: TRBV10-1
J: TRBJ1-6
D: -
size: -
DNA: TGCGCCAGCAGTGAGAGGGCCAATTCACCCCTCCACTTT
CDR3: CASSERANSPLHF

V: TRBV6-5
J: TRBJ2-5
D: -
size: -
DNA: TGTGCCAGCAGGGACCCGGGTGAGACCCAGTACTTC
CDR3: CASRDPGETQYF

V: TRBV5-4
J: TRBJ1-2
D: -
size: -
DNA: TGTGCCAGCAGCTTGGCCAGCTCCAGTGGCTACACCTTC
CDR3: CASSLASSSGYTF

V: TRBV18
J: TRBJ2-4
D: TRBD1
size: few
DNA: TGTGCCAGCTCACCACCCACAGGGGTTACCAAAAACATTCAGTACTTC
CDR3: CASSPPTGVTKNIQYF

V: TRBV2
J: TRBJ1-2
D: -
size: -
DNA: TGTGCCAGCATGGGGGCGGGGAACTATGGCTACACCTTC
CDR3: CASMGAGNYGYTF

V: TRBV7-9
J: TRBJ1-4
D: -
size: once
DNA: TGTGCCAGCAGCTTAAGTGCGGGACCCTGGGGTGAAAAACTGTTTTTT
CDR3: CASSLSAGPWGEKLFF

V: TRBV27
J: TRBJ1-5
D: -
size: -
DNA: TGTGCCAGCAGTTTATTCTCGACCCTTAGTGAAAAGCCCCAGCATTTT
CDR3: CASSLFSTLSEKPQHF

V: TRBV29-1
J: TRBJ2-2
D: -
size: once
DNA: TGCAGCGTTGAAGGCCTGACCACTTCCAGGGAGCTGTTTTTT
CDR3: CSVEGLTTSRELFF

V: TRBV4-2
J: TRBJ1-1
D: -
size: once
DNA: TGTGCCAGCAGCCAAGTCGGAGGGGGTGGGACTGAAGCTTTCTTT
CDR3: CASSQVGGGGTEAFF

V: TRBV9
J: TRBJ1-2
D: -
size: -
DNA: TGTGCCAGCAGCGCGGGAAGAGGGAACTATGGCTACACCTTC
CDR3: CASSAGRGNYGYTF

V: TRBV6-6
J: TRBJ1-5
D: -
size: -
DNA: TGTGCCAGCAGTAGATACAGGGAGGGACAGCCCCAGCATTTT
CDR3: CASSRYREGQPQHF

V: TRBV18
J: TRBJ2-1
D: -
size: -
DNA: TGTGCCAGCTCACCACTTACAGGGAGTGGTGAGCAGTTCTTC
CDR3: CASSPLTGSGEQFF

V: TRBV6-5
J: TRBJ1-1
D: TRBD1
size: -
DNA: TGTGCCAGCAGTTCCCTACGACAGGGATTGAACACTGAAGCTTTCTTT
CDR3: CASSSLRQGLNTEAFF

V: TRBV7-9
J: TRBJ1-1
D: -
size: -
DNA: TGTGCCAGCAGCTTAGCGGGGGGCGTCTTAGGTGAAGCTTTCTTT
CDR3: CASSLAGGVLGEAFF

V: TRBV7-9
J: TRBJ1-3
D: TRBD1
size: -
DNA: TGTGCCAGCAGCTTCCCGGGACAGCTTTCTGGAAACACCATATATTTT
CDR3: CASSFPGQLSGNTIYF

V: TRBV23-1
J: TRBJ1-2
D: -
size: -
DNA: TGCGCCAGCAGTCAATCGTGGGACCCCCATGGCTACACCTTC
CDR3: CASSQSWDPHGYTF

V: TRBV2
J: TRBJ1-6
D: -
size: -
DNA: TGTGCCAGCAGTGGCCCTCGGGCAGGAGGTTCACCCCTCCACTTT
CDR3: CASSGPRAGGSPLHF

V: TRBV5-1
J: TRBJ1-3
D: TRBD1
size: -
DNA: TGCGCCAGCAGCTTAACAGGGGTTGGAAACACCATATATTTT
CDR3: CASSLTGVGNTIYF

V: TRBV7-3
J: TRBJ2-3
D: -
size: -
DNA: TGTGCCAGCAGCTCACAACCGGGATTACGCACAGATACGCAGTATTTT
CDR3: CASSSQPGLRTDTQYF

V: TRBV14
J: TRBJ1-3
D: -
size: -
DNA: TGTGCCAGCAGCCCAAGGGAGAGCTCTGGAAACACCATATATTTT
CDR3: CASSPRESSGNTIYF

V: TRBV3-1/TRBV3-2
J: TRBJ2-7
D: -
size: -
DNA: TGTGCCAGCAGCCAAGATCAAGGCGAGCAGTACTTC
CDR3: CASSQDQGEQYF

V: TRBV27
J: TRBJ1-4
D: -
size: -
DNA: TGTGCCAGCAGCTTTATAGGGCGCGGGGTGTCGGAAAAACTGTTTTTT
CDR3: CASSFIGRGVSEKLFF

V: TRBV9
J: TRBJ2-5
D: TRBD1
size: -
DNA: TGTGCCAGCAGCGTACGGGACAGGGTTTATGAGACCCAGTACTTC
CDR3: CASSVRDRVYETQYF

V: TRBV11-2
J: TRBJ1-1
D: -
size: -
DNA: TGTGCCAGCAGCTTAGGTTGGGGGGAGGGCACTGAAGCTTTCTTT
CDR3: CASSLGWGEGTEAFF

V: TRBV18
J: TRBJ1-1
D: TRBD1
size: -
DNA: TGTGCCAGCTCCCGTCAGGGGGGACGGAACACTGAAGCTTTCTTT
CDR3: CASSRQGGRNTEAFF

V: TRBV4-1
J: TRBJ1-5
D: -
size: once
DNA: TGCGCCAGCAGCCAAGTTCCCCTAGTAAATCAGCCCCAGCATTTT
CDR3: CASSQVPLVNQPQHF

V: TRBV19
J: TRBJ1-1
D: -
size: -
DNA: TGTGCCAGTAGTATGGGGTTGGCGGAGGGGACTGAAGCTTTCTTT
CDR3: CASSMGLAEGTEAFF

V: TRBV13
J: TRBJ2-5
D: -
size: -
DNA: TGTGCCAGCAGCTCCGATGAACTTTCGGAGACCCAGTACTTC
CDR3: CASSSDELSETQYF

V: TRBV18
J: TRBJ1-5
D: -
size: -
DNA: TGTGCCAGCTCACCGGGGGAGGGCGTCGGCAATCAGCCCCAGCATTTT
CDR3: CASSPGEGVGNQPQHF

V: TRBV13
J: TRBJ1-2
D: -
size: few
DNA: TGTGCCAGCAGCTTAAGCGGCGACTATGGCTACACCTTC
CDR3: CASSLSGDYGYTF

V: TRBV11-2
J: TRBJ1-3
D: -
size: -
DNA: TGTGCCAGCAGCTTAGATCATAGGGGAAACACCATATATTTT
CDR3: CASSLDHRGNTIYF

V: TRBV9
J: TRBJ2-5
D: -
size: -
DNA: TGTGCCAGCAGCGCTTACGAGCAGGAAGAGACCCAGTACTTC
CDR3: CASSAYEQEETQYF

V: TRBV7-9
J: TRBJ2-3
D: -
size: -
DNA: TGTGCCAGCAGCCCCCCCGGGGGATTCGCAGATACGCAGTATTTT
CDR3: CASSPPGGFADTQYF

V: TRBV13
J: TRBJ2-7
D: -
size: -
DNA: TGTGCCAGCAGCTTAGGCCTCGACGAGCAGTACTTC
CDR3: CASSLGLDEQYF

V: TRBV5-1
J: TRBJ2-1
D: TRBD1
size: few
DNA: TGCGCCAGCAGCTTGGAGGGACAGGGCTACAATGAGCAGTTCTTC
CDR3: CASSLEGQGYNEQFF